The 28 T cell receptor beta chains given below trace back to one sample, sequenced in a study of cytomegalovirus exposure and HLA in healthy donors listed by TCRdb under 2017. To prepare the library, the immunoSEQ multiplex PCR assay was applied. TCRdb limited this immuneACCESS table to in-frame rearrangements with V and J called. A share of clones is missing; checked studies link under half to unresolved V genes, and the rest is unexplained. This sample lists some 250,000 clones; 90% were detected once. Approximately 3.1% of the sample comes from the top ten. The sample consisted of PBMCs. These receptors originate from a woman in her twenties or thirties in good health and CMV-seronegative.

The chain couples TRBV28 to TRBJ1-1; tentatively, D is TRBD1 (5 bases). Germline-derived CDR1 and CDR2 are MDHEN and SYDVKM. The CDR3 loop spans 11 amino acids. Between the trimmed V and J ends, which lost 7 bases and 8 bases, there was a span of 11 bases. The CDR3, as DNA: TGTGCCAGCATCGTTCGGGGCGAAGCTTTCTTT. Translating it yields CASIVRGEAFF.

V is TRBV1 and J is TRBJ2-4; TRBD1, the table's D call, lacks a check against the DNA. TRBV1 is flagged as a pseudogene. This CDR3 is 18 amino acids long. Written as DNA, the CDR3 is TGCACCAGCAGATTCGGGACAGGGTTGAGAGGGACGGGAAACATTCAGTACTTC. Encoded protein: CTSRFGTGLRGTGNIQYF.

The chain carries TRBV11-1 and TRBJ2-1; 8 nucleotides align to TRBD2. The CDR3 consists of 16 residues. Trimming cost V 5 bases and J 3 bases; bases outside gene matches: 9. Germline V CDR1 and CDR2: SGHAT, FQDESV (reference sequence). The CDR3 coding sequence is TGTGCCAGCAGCCCTTGGTCTAGCGGGTTCTACAATGAGCAGTTCTTC. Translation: CASSPWSSGFYNEQFF.

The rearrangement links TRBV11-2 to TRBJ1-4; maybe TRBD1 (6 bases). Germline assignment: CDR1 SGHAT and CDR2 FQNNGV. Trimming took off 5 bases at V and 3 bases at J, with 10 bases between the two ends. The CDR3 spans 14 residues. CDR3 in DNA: TGTGCCAGCAGCCAACAGGGAGCTAATGAAAAACTGTTTTTT. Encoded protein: CASSQQGANEKLFF.

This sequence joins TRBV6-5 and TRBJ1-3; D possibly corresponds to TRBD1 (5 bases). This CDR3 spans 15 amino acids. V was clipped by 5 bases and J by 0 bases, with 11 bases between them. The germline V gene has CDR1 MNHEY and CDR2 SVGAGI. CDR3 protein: CASSVDSHSGNTIYF. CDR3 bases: TGTGCCAGCAGTGTCGACAGCCACTCTGGAAACACCATATATTTT.

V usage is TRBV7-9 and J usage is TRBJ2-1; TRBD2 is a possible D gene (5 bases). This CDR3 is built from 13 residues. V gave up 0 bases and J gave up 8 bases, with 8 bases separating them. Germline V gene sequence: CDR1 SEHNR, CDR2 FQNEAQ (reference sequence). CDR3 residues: CASSLAGVHEQFF. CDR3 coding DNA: TGTGCCAGCAGCTTAGCGGGAGTGCATGAGCAGTTCTTC.

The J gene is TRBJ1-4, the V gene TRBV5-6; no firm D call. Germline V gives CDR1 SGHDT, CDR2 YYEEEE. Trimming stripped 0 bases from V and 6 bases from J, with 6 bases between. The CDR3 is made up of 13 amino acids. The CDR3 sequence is CASSLARDEKLFF. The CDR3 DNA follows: TGTGCCAGCAGCTTGGCACGGGATGAAAAACTGTTTTTT.

The CDR3: CASSQEDYGEQYF. CDR3 DNA sequence: TGCGCCAGCAGCCAAGAGGACTACGGGGAGCAGTACTTC. The V call is TRBV4-3, the J call TRBJ2-7, with a weak D call TRBD2 (6 bases). V was pared by 0 bases and J by 7 bases, with 10 bases between. CDR3 length: 13 amino acids. In germline, CDR1 is LGHNA, CDR2 YSLEER.

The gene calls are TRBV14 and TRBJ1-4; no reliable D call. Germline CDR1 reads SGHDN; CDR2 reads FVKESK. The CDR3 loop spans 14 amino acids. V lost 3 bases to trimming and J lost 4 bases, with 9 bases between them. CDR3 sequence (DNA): TGTGCCAGCAGCCAGGTCCAGCTTAATGAAAAACTGTTTTTT. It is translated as CASSQVQLNEKLFF.

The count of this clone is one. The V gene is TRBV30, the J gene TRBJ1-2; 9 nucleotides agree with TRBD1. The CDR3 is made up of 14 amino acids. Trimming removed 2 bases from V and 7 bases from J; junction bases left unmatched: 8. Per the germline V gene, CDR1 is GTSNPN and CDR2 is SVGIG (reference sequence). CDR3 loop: CAWSSTQGARGYTF. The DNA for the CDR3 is TGTGCCTGGAGTTCTACACAGGGGGCGCGTGGCTACACCTTC.

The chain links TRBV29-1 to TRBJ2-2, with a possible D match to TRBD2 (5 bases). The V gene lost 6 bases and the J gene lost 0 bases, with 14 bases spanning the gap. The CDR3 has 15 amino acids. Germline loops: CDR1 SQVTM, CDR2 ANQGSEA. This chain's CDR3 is CSVRAGGSNTGELFF. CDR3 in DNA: TGCAGCGTGAGGGCCGGCGGGTCGAACACCGGGGAGCTGTTTTTT.

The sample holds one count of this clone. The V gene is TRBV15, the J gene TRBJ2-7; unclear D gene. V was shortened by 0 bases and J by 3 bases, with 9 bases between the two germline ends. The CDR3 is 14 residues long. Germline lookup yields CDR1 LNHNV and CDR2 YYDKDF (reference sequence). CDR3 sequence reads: CATSRDRLGYEQYF. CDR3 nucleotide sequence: TGTGCCACCAGCAGAGATAGACTCGGCTACGAGCAGTACTTC.

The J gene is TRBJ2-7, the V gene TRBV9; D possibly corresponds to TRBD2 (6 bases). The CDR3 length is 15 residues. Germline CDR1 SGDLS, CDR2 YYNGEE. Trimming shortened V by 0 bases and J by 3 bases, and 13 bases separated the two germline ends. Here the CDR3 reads CASSVAGGIGYEQYF. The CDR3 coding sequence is TGTGCCAGCAGCGTAGCGGGCGGGATAGGCTACGAGCAGTACTTC.

The CDR3 coding sequence is TGTGCCAGCAGCCCACTTGGGAGCTCCTACAATGAGCAGTTCTTC. Translation: CASSPLGSSYNEQFF. The rearrangement joins TRBV7-3 to TRBJ2-1; possibly TRBD2 for D (5 bases). The germline CDR1 and CDR2 sequences are SGHTA and FQGTGA. Trimming stripped 5 bases from V and 0 bases from J, with 11 bases between. The CDR3 is 15 amino acids.

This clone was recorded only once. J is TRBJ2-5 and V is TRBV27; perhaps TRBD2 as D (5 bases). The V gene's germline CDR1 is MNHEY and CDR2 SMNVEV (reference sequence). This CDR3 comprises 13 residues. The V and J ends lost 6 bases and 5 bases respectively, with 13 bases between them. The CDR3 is CASSRGLSETQYF. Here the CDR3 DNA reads TGTGCCAGCAGCCGAGGGTTGTCGGAGACCCAGTACTTC.

Here the CDR3 reads CSVEVSTYEQYF. CDR3 DNA: TGCAGCGTTGAAGTCAGCACCTACGAGCAGTACTTC. V and J are TRBV29-1 and TRBJ2-7, with D unclear. The CDR3 has 12 amino acids. CDR1 is SQVTM, CDR2 ANQGSEA, per germline. V shed 1 base and J shed 2 bases, with 6 bases lying between them.

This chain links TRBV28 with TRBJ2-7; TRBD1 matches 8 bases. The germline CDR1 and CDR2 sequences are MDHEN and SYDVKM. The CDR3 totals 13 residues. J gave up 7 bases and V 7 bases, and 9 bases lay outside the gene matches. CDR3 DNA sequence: TGTGCCAGCATCGGGCAGGGGGCGCTTGAGCAGTACTTC. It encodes CASIGQGALEQYF.

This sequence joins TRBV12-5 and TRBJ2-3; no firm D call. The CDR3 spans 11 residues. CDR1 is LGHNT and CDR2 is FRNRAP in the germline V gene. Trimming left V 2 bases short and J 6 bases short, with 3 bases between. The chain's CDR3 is CASGLMDTQYF. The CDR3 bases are TGTGCTAGTGGTTTGATGGATACGCAGTATTTT.

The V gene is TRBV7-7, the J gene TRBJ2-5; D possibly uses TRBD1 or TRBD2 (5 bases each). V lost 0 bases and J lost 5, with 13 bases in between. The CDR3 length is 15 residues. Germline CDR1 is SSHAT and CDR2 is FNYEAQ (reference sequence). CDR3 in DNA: TGTGCCAGCAGCTTAGCGGTCGGGGACCGGGAGACCCAGTACTTC. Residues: CASSLAVGDRETQYF.

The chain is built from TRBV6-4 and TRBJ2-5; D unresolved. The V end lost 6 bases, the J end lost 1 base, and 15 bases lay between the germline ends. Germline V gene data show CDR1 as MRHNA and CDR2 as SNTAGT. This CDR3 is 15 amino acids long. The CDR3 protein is CASRLSPGPQETQYF. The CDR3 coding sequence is TGTGCCAGCAGACTGAGCCCCGGTCCCCAAGAGACCCAGTACTTC.

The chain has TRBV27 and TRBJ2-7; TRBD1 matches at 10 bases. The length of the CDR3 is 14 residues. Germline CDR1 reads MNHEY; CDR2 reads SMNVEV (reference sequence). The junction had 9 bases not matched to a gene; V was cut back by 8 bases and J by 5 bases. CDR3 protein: CASSEGQGFHEQYF. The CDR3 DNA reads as TGTGCCAGCTCCGAGGGACAGGGGTTCCACGAGCAGTACTTC.

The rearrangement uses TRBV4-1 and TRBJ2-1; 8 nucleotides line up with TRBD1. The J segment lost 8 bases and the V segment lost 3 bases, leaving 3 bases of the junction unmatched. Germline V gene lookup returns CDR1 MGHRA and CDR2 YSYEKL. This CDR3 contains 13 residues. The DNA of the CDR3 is TGCGCCAGCAGCCAGGCAGGGGGCGATGAGCAGTTCTTC. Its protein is CASSQAGGDEQFF.

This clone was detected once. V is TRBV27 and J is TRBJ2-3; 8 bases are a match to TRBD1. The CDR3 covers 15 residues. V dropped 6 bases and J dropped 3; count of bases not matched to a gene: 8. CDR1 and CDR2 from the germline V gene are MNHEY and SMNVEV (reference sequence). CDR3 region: CASRGQALYTDTQYF. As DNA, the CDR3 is TGTGCCAGCAGGGGACAGGCTCTTTATACAGATACGCAGTATTTT.

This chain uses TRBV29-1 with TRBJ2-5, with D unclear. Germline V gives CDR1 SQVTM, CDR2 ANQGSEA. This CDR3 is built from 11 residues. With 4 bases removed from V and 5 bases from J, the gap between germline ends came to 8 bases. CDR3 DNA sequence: TGCAGCGTTGGTGGAGCTGAGACCCAGTACTTC. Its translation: CSVGGAETQYF.

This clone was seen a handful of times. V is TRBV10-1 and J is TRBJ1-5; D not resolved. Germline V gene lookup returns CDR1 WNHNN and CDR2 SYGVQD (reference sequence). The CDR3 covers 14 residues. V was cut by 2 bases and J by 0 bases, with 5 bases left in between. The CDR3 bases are TGCGCCAGCAGTGAGCCCGATAGCAATCAGCCCCAGCATTTT. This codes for CASSEPDSNQPQHF.

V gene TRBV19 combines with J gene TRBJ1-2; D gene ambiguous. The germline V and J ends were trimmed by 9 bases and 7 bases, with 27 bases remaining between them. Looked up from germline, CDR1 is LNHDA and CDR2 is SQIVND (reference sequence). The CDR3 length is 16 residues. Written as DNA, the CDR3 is TGTGCCAGGGACCGCGGCCAGCCGACACTCTATTGTGGCTACACCTTC. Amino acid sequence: CARDRGQPTLYCGYTF.

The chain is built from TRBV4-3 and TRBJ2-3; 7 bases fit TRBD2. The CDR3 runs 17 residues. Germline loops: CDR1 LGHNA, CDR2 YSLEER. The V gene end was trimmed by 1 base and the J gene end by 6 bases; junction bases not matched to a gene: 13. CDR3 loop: CASSQAGQRAGGDTQYF. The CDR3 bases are TGCGCCAGCAGCCAAGCCGGGCAAAGGGCCGGGGGGGATACGCAGTATTTT.

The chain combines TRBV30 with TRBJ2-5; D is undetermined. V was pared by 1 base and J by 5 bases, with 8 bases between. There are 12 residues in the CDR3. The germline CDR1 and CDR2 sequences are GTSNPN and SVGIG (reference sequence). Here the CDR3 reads CAWSALGETQYF. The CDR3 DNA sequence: TGTGCCTGGAGTGCTCTAGGGGAGACCCAGTACTTC.